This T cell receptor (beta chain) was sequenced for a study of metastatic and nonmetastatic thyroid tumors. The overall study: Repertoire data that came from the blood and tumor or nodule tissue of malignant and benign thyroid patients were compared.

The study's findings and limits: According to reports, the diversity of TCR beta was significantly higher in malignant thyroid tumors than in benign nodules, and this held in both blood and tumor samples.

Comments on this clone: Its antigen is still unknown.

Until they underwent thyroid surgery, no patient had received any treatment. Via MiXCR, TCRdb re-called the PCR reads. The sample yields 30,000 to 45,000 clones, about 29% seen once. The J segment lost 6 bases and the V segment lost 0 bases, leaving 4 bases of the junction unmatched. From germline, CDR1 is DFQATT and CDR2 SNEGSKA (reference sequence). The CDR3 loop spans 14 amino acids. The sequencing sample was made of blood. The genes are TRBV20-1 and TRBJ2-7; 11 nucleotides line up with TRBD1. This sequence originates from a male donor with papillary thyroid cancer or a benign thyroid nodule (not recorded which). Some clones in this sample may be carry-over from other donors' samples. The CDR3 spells CSARDLDRGLEQYF. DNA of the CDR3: TGCAGTGCTAGAGATCTGGACAGGGGGCTCGAGCAGTACTTC.